The clone carrying this T cell receptor (beta chain) was counted a few times. The V gene's germline CDR1 is SNHLY and CDR2 FYNNEI. The V and J ends lost 8 bases and 3 bases respectively, with 13 bases between them. This CDR3 comprises 13 residues. The PCR used 60 Vbeta and 13 Jbeta primers. Clones were sequenced by immunoSEQ multiplex PCR, and TCRdb holds only the in-frame ones, with some missing. The sample has over 150,000 clones; about 80% are singletons. This sample was taken from a study of cytomegalovirus exposure and HLA in healthy donors. Study as a whole: Of over 350 genotyped donors, 81% grouped in the Caucasian-associated ancestry cluster.

The rearrangement links TRBV2 to TRBJ1-1; no clear D gene. The sequence was obtained from a woman in her fifties or sixties in good health and CMV-seronegative. What was sequenced was PBMCs. CDR3 nucleotides: TGTGCCAGCTCCTACGACGGGTACACTGAAGCTTTCTTT. Encoded protein: CASSYDGYTEAFF. Full variable domain (outside the CDR3, taken from reference TRBV2 and TRBJ1-1): EPEVTQTPSHQVTQMGQEVILRCVPISNHLYFYWYRQILGQKVEFLVSFYNNEISEKSEIFDDQFSVERPDGSNFTLKIRSTKLEDSAMYFCASSYDGYTEAFFGQGTRLTVV.